This T cell receptor beta chain was identified during a study of early T cells in non-severe SARS-CoV-2 infection. Across the whole study: Sequencing input comprised bulk RNA from unsorted whole blood; chain pairing was not available.

At least ten counts were recorded for this clonotype. The antigen is unknown. The TCR library protocol was used to attach unique molecular identifiers. These identifiers were attached to individual cDNA molecules. TCRdb re-called the 5' RACE reads through MiXCR, storing one row per CDR3 protein. The profile shows more than 35,000 distinct CDR3 sequences, around a tenth of them singletons. CDR1 LNHDA and CDR2 SQIVND come from the germline V gene (reference sequence). The CDR3 contains 16 residues. V lost 3 bases to trimming and J lost 3 bases; unmatched junction nucleotides: 9. The study's findings and limits: Matching against VDJdb likely underestimated virus-specific expansions, favoring anti-spike CD8.

The receptor's source is an adult who was a healthcare worker with PCR-confirmed SARS-CoV-2 infection or an uninfected control (not recorded which). The V and J genes are TRBV19 and TRBJ2-3; 7 bases map to TRBD2. Material for sequencing was whole blood. CDR3 residues: CASSMDHWGGTDTQYF. CDR3 nucleotide sequence: TGTGCCAGTAGTATGGACCATTGGGGGGGAACAGATACGCAGTATTTT.